The entry below describes one T cell receptor beta chain. The antigen is undetermined. Baseline, cycle 4 day 1, and cycle 7 day 1 were the blood sampling points. These data come from a study of OX40 agonist ivuxolimab in advanced cancers. Overall study context: The dose-escalation group included hepatocellular carcinoma, melanoma, renal cell carcinoma and head and neck cancer.

Findings and limits, study-wide: Clonal expansion in partial responders at 0.1-3.0 mg/kg ranked among the lowest.

Data came from immunoSEQ multiplex PCR; TCRdb stores just in-frame clones and leaves some out. The sample has tens of thousands of clones; over 75% are singletons. V was clipped by 8 bases and J by 9 bases; unmatched bases: 8. CDR3 length: 13 amino acids. The germline V gene encodes CDR1 LNHDA and CDR2 SQIVND (reference sequence). The sample consisted of CD4+ or CD8+ T cells sorted from blood, taken in a trial of the OX40 agonist ivuxolimab. This TCR derives from an adult with an advanced solid tumor such as melanoma, head and neck, liver or kidney cancer. The chain combines TRBV19 with TRBJ1-5; 9 bases are shared with TRBD1. Here the CDR3 DNA reads TGTGCCAGTCGACTCGGGACAGGGATGCCCCAGCATTTT. Protein sequence: CASRLGTGMPQHF.